A selection of T cell receptor beta chains follows, all from one sample in a study of blood T cell repertoires in COVID-19. Some clones are missing from TCRdb's copy, which holds only in-frame ones; the method was immunoSEQ multiplex PCR. The table has about 340,000 clones, 87% seen once. Sequenced: peripheral blood. These receptor sequences come from a woman in her 50s with COVID-19, enrolled during active disease. The CDR3 runs from the conserved cysteine through the conserved F or W. Each record gives: clone size, J gene, CDR3 length, D gene, V gene, CDR3 DNA, CDR3 protein. A D gene is named only where the DNA matches it firmly. Size tells how often a clone was seen (once, few, many) or the class of an expanded clone, and some rows leave it out.

clone size: NA
J gene: TRBJ2-2
CDR3 length: 14
D gene: NA
V gene: TRBV19
CDR3 DNA: TGTGCCAGTAGTACCTCGTCCAACACCGGGGAGCTGTTTTTT
CDR3 protein: CASSTSSNTGELFF

clone size: NA
J gene: TRBJ2-4
CDR3 length: 17
D gene: NA
V gene: TRBV11-2
CDR3 DNA: TGTGCCAGCAGCTTATGGACAGACTTTATATCCAAAAACATTCAGTACTTC
CDR3 protein: CASSLWTDFISKNIQYF

clone size: once
J gene: TRBJ2-7
CDR3 length: 14
D gene: NA
V gene: TRBV6-5
CDR3 DNA: TGTGCCAGCAGCCAGGGTAACGTCGGGTACGAGCAGTACTTC
CDR3 protein: CASSQGNVGYEQYF

clone size: NA
J gene: TRBJ2-1
CDR3 length: 16
D gene: TRBD2
V gene: TRBV5-1
CDR3 DNA: TGCGCCAGCAGCTTGACCGGGACTAGCGGGAGACAGGAGCAGTTCTTC
CDR3 protein: CASSLTGTSGRQEQFF

clone size: NA
J gene: TRBJ1-4
CDR3 length: 16
D gene: NA
V gene: TRBV5-1
CDR3 DNA: TGCGCCAGCAGCTTGCTCGCGAGCTCGGGGGGTGAAAAACTGTTTTTT
CDR3 protein: CASSLLASSGGEKLFF

clone size: NA
J gene: TRBJ2-3
CDR3 length: 15
D gene: TRBD2
V gene: TRBV6-5
CDR3 DNA: TGTGCCAGCAATAGGGGAGGGATTAGCACAGATACGCAGTATTTT
CDR3 protein: CASNRGGISTDTQYF

clone size: NA
J gene: TRBJ2-5
CDR3 length: 12
D gene: TRBD1
V gene: TRBV11-3
CDR3 DNA: TGTGCCAGCAGCTTAGGAGGAGACAGGGTCGACTTC
CDR3 protein: CASSLGGDRVDF

clone size: NA
J gene: TRBJ1-6
CDR3 length: 15
D gene: TRBD1
V gene: TRBV6-1
CDR3 DNA: TGTGCCAGCACTAAGTTACAGGGGGCCAGTTCACCCCTCCACTTT
CDR3 protein: CASTKLQGASSPLHF

clone size: NA
J gene: TRBJ2-3
CDR3 length: 15
D gene: TRBD1
V gene: TRBV30
CDR3 DNA: TGTGCCTGGAGCCCGACAGGGGTAGCGACAGATACGCAGTATTTT
CDR3 protein: CAWSPTGVATDTQYF

clone size: once
J gene: TRBJ1-2
CDR3 length: 17
D gene: TRBD1
V gene: TRBV13
CDR3 DNA: TGTGCCAGCAGCTTGGGACAGGGGGCGCATTATGAGTATGGCTACACCTTC
CDR3 protein: CASSLGQGAHYEYGYTF

clone size: NA
J gene: TRBJ1-3
CDR3 length: 15
D gene: TRBD1
V gene: TRBV5-6
CDR3 DNA: TGTGCCAGCAGACCAACGACAGGGAACGGAAACACCATATATTTT
CDR3 protein: CASRPTTGNGNTIYF

clone size: few
J gene: TRBJ2-2
CDR3 length: 20
D gene: NA
V gene: TRBV21-1
CDR3 DNA: TGTGCCAGCAGCGCGCTCCGGGACAGGGGGCGAGGAGGAGGGATCGCGGAGCTGTTTTTT
CDR3 protein: CASSALRDRGRGGGIAELFF

clone size: NA
J gene: TRBJ1-1
CDR3 length: 14
D gene: NA
V gene: TRBV11-1
CDR3 DNA: TGTGCCAGCAGCTTAGCGCGGCCTGACACTGAAGCTTTCTTT
CDR3 protein: CASSLARPDTEAFF

clone size: few
J gene: TRBJ2-1
CDR3 length: 15
D gene: NA
V gene: TRBV4-1
CDR3 DNA: TGCGCCAGCAGCGCGGGCCCCCACGCTTACAATGAGCAGTTCTTC
CDR3 protein: CASSAGPHAYNEQFF

clone size: NA
J gene: TRBJ2-1
CDR3 length: 12
D gene: NA
V gene: TRBV19
CDR3 DNA: TGTGCCAGTAGTAAGGGAGTGAATGAGCAGTTCTTC
CDR3 protein: CASSKGVNEQFF

clone size: NA
J gene: TRBJ2-7
CDR3 length: 12
D gene: NA
V gene: TRBV30
CDR3 DNA: TGTGCCTGGAGTGCGGGACTTCACGAGCAGTACTTC
CDR3 protein: CAWSAGLHEQYF

clone size: NA
J gene: TRBJ2-7
CDR3 length: 16
D gene: TRBD2
V gene: TRBV5-1
CDR3 DNA: TGCGCCAGCAGCTTTTCCTCACTAGCGGGAGCCTCCGAGCAGTACTTC
CDR3 protein: CASSFSSLAGASEQYF

clone size: once
J gene: TRBJ2-7
CDR3 length: 16
D gene: TRBD2
V gene: TRBV19
CDR3 DNA: TGTGCCAGTAGTAGACTAGCGGGGGCCGTTACCTACGAGCAGTACTTC
CDR3 protein: CASSRLAGAVTYEQYF

clone size: NA
J gene: TRBJ1-4
CDR3 length: 14
D gene: NA
V gene: TRBV5-1
CDR3 DNA: TGCGCCAGCAGCTCGAACCCGGGAGATGAAAAACTGTTTTTT
CDR3 protein: CASSSNPGDEKLFF

clone size: NA
J gene: TRBJ2-7
CDR3 length: 11
D gene: NA
V gene: TRBV20-1
CDR3 DNA: TGCAGTGCTGATACAGGGCTCGAGCAGTACTTC
CDR3 protein: CSADTGLEQYF

clone size: NA
J gene: TRBJ2-2
CDR3 length: 15
D gene: NA
V gene: TRBV7-3
CDR3 DNA: TGTGCCAGCAGCATGACAGGGGAGGGCACCGGGGAGCTGTTTTTT
CDR3 protein: CASSMTGEGTGELFF

clone size: once
J gene: TRBJ1-4
CDR3 length: 14
D gene: NA
V gene: TRBV6-4
CDR3 DNA: TGTGCCAGCAGTGTTGATACGGGAGCCCAAAAACTGTTTTTT
CDR3 protein: CASSVDTGAQKLFF

clone size: few
J gene: TRBJ1-1
CDR3 length: 15
D gene: NA
V gene: TRBV7-9
CDR3 DNA: TGTGCCAGCAGCTTAATCGCAGTCATGAACACTGAAGCTTTCTTT
CDR3 protein: CASSLIAVMNTEAFF

clone size: NA
J gene: TRBJ2-2
CDR3 length: 19
D gene: NA
V gene: TRBV27
CDR3 DNA: TGTGCCAGCAGTACCTCAAAAGGAGGGGGAATAAACAGGGGTGGGGAGCTGTTTTTT
CDR3 protein: CASSTSKGGGINRGGELFF

clone size: NA
J gene: TRBJ2-3
CDR3 length: 15
D gene: TRBD1
V gene: TRBV6-5
CDR3 DNA: TGTGCCAGCAAACTACAGGGGCCAGGCACAGATACGCAGTATTTT
CDR3 protein: CASKLQGPGTDTQYF

clone size: few
J gene: TRBJ1-1
CDR3 length: 15
D gene: NA
V gene: TRBV9
CDR3 DNA: TGTGCCAGCAGCCCAACCCGGGGTCAGAACACTGAAGCTTTCTTT
CDR3 protein: CASSPTRGQNTEAFF

clone size: NA
J gene: TRBJ2-7
CDR3 length: 14
D gene: NA
V gene: TRBV19
CDR3 DNA: TGTGCCAGTAGTATAGCGGGGGGCCCCTACGAGCAGTACTTC
CDR3 protein: CASSIAGGPYEQYF